The 26 T cell receptor beta chains listed next were all sequenced from one sample in a study of OX40 agonist ivuxolimab in advanced cancers. The data were produced by immunoSEQ multiplex PCR, yet TCRdb's version contains in-frame clones alone and is incomplete. The data show 52,000 or so clones, roughly 84% seen once. The sequenced sample was CD4+ or CD8+ T cells sorted from blood, obtained in a trial of the OX40 agonist ivuxolimab. The receptors originated from an adult with an advanced solid tumor such as melanoma, head and neck, liver or kidney cancer.

The chain employs TRBV18 and TRBJ2-5; a weak D match, TRBD1 (5 bases). The J call may be in error: the DNA end matches TRBJ2-7 better. This CDR3 contains 15 residues. Germline loops: CDR1 KGHSH, CDR2 LQKENI. The CDR3: CASSLTTTATYEQYF. The CDR3 bases are TGTGCCAGCTCACTCACGACGACAGCAACCTACGAGCAGTACTTC.

With regard to this clone: Germline is not matched at one junction end, which may reflect a read error. The J gene is TRBJ1-5, the V gene TRBV2, with D uncertain. The CDR3 is made up of 14 amino acids. Germline V CDR1 and CDR2: SNHLY, FYNNEI. Here the CDR3 reads CASSESRSDQLQHF. The CDR3 nucleotides are TGTGCCAGCAGTGAATCTCGGTCGGATCAGCTCCAGCATTTT. The whole variable domain, remainder taken from reference TRBV2 and TRBJ1-5, is EPEVTQTPSHQVTQMGQEVILRCVPISNHLYFYWYRQILGQKVEFLVSFYNNEISEKSEIFDDQFSVERPDGSNFTLKIRSTKLEDSAMYFCASSESRSDQLQHFGDGTRLSIL.

The V call is TRBV7-6, the J call TRBJ2-2; 8 bases agree with TRBD2. This CDR3 region has 16 residues. The junction had 10 bases not matched to a gene; V was cut back by 5 bases and J by 5 bases. From germline, CDR1 is SGHVS and CDR2 FNYEAQ. CDR3 loop: CASSPRAGVRTGELFF. CDR3 DNA: TGTGCCAGCAGCCCCCGAGCGGGAGTTCGAACCGGGGAGCTGTTTTTT.

The rearrangement links TRBV19 to TRBJ1-2; D remains ambiguous. The V end was cut by 11 bases, the J end by 5 bases, with 18 bases between. The germline V gene has CDR1 LNHDA and CDR2 SQIVND (reference sequence). This CDR3 has 13 residues. CDR3 sequence reads: CAAEKPGRYGYTF. The CDR3 coding sequence is TGTGCCGCAGAGAAGCCGGGTCGATATGGCTACACCTTC.

This chain uses TRBV5-4 with TRBJ1-1, with TRBD1 as a possible D gene (5 bases). Germline V lookup: CDR1 SGHNT, CDR2 YYREEE (reference sequence). The V and J ends lost 1 base and 1 base respectively, with 8 bases between them. The CDR3 length is 14 residues. CDR3 in amino acids: CASSLIGENTEAFF. CDR3 bases: TGTGCCAGCAGCTTGATAGGGGAGAACACTGAAGCTTTCTTT.

In DNA form, the CDR3 reads TGCAGTGCTAGACCCGACTACGAGCAGTACTTC. Its protein product is CSARPDYEQYF. The chain uses TRBV20-1 and TRBJ2-7; D not certain. V was shortened by 2 bases and J by 3 bases, with 5 bases between the two germline ends. The CDR3 runs 11 residues. The germline CDR1 and CDR2 sequences are DFQATT and SNEGSKA (reference sequence).

This clone was detected only once. This rearrangement joins TRBV7-3 to TRBJ2-6; D gene unclear. Trimming left V 1 base short and J 0 bases short, with 4 bases between. Germline CDR1 and CDR2: SGHTA and FQGTGA. The CDR3 runs to 15 residues. CDR3 nucleotides: TGTGCCAGCAGCTTAATGAGCTCTGGGGCCAACGTCCTGACTTTC. Its protein is CASSLMSSGANVLTF.

The chain joins TRBV18 to TRBJ2-1; TRBD2 matches at 13 bases. The CDR3 length is 17 residues. V shed 6 bases, J shed 4 bases, and the junction held 9 bases outside the gene matches. The germline CDR1 and CDR2 sequences are KGHSH and LQKENI. In nucleotides, the CDR3 is TGTGCCAGCTCCCCTGGGGGACTAGCGGGGATATACAATGAGCAGTTCTTC. The encoded protein is CASSPGGLAGIYNEQFF. The entire variable domain, with the rest obtained from reference TRBV18 and TRBJ2-1, is as follows: NAGVMQNPRHLVRRRGQEARLRCSPMKGHSHVYWYRQLPEEGLKFMVYLQKENIIDESGMPKERFSAEFPKEGPSILRIQQVVRGDSAAYFCASSPGGLAGIYNEQFFGPGTRLTVL.

The CDR3, as DNA: TGTGCCAGCAGTCCTCCGGCTCCCGTGGGTTTCACCTTC. Encoded protein: CASSPPAPVGFTF. The chain carries TRBV7-8 and TRBJ1-2; D remains ambiguous. Trimming removed 6 bases from V and 13 bases from J, with 21 bases in between. Germline-derived CDR1 and CDR2 are SGHVS and FQNEAQ. The CDR3 runs to 13 residues.

The chain is built from TRBV15 and TRBJ2-1, with 9 nucleotides matching TRBD1. The CDR3 loop spans 15 amino acids. The V gene end was trimmed by 3 bases and the J gene end by 7 bases; junction bases not matched to a gene: 7. CDR1 is LNHNV, CDR2 YYDKDF, per germline (reference sequence). This CDR3 reads CATSRGQGLRNEQFF. The CDR3 bases are TGTGCCACCAGCAGGGGACAGGGACTGAGAAATGAGCAGTTCTTC.

This chain links TRBV10-1 with TRBJ2-1; 9 positions match TRBD1. The CDR3 covers 13 residues. Germline-derived CDR1 and CDR2 are WNHNN and SYGVQD (reference sequence). Losses at the gene ends were 3 bases for V and 12 bases for J; bases not matched to a gene: 6. DNA for the CDR3: TGCGCCAGCAGTGAACGAAAGACAGGGGGGCAGTTCTTC. This codes for CASSERKTGGQFF.

The chain recombines TRBV10-3 with TRBJ2-5, with D maybe TRBD2 (6 bases). The J call may be in error: the DNA end matches TRBJ2-7 better. The length of the CDR3 is 14 residues. Germline loops: CDR1 ENHRY, CDR2 SYGVKD. Here the CDR3 reads CAISPGTDSYEQYF. The CDR3 region has the DNA TGTGCCATCAGTCCGGGGACTGATTCCTACGAGCAGTACTTC.

The V and J genes are TRBV7-9 and TRBJ2-1; 8 bases are shared with TRBD2. V trimming: 10 bases; J trimming: 7 bases; junction bases outside the gene matches: 12. Germline-derived CDR1 and CDR2 are SEHNR and FQNEAQ (reference sequence). This CDR3 contains 14 residues. CDR3 loop: CATNMGIAGNEQFF. The CDR3 DNA sequence: TGTGCCACCAACATGGGGATAGCGGGGAATGAGCAGTTCTTC.

This clone was counted only a few times. This rearrangement joins TRBV6-1 to TRBJ1-4, with a possible D match to TRBD1 (5 bases). Germline V gene sequence: CDR1 MNHNS, CDR2 SASEGT. The V end was cut by 3 bases, the J end by 8 bases, with 10 bases between. CDR3 length: 13 amino acids. The CDR3 DNA reads TGTGCCAGCAGTGAGGTGGGGCGGGAAAAACTGTTTTTT. Encoded protein: CASSEVGREKLFF.

J is TRBJ2-2 and V is TRBV6-5, with TRBD2 as a possible D gene (5 bases). Trimming took off 7 bases at V and 4 bases at J, with 13 bases between the two ends. The V gene's germline CDR1 is MNHEY and CDR2 SVGAGI. This CDR3 comprises 14 residues. The CDR3 loop reads CASTRMGSTGELFF. CDR3 sequence (DNA): TGTGCCAGCACCCGCATGGGGAGCACCGGGGAGCTGTTTTTT.

The chain is built from TRBV19 and TRBJ1-5; perhaps TRBD1 as D (5 bases). Trimming took off 7 bases at V and 0 bases at J, with 19 bases between the two ends. The CDR3 consists of 17 residues. CDR1 and CDR2 (germline): LNHDA, SQIVND (reference sequence). This chain's CDR3 is CASTSKGRGDSNQPQHF. The CDR3, as DNA: TGTGCCAGTACATCAAAAGGACGGGGCGATAGCAATCAGCCCCAGCATTTT.

The gene calls are TRBV5-5 and TRBJ2-1; D is unclear. The V gene lost 0 bases and the J gene lost 4 bases, with 11 bases spanning the gap. Germline CDR1 and CDR2: SGHKS and YYEKEE (reference sequence). This CDR3 has 15 residues. DNA of the CDR3: TGTGCCAGCAGCTTGGTTGGGCAGGATTACAATGAGCAGTTCTTC. Its translation: CASSLVGQDYNEQFF. Variable domain in full (rest from reference TRBV5-5 and TRBJ2-1): DAGVTQSPTHLIKTRGQQVTLRCSPISGHKSVSWYQQVLGQGPQFIFQYYEKEERGRGNFPDRFSARQFPNYSSELNVNALLLGDSALYLCASSLVGQDYNEQFFGPGTRLTVL.

The chain joins TRBV18 to TRBJ2-3; D is perhaps TRBD2 (5 bases). Trimming stripped 6 bases from V and 4 bases from J, with 11 bases between. From germline, CDR1 is KGHSH and CDR2 LQKENI. This CDR3 has 13 residues. DNA for the CDR3: TGTGCCAGCTCCGGACTGATCTCAGATACGCAGTATTTT. This translates into CASSGLISDTQYF.

Comment on this clone: One junction end does not reproduce the germline sequence, and a read error may be involved. V gene TRBV6-4 combines with J gene TRBJ1-6, with unresolved D. The CDR3 runs 13 residues. Germline assignment: CDR1 MRHNA and CDR2 SNTAGT. DNA for the CDR3: TGTGCCAGCAGTGACTCCTACAATTCACCCCTCCACTTT. It codes for CASSDSYNSPLHF.

The chain uses TRBV18 and TRBJ2-7; D gene ambiguous. CDR3 length: 16 residues. V gave up 0 bases and J gave up 2 bases, with 14 bases separating them. The germline CDR1 and CDR2 sequences are KGHSH and LQKENI. The CDR3 loop reads CASSPPAGAGPYEQYF. The CDR3 DNA is TGTGCCAGCTCACCACCCGCCGGCGCCGGACCCTACGAGCAGTACTTC.

This sequence joins TRBV5-1 and TRBJ2-3, with 8 bases aligning to TRBD2. The V gene's germline CDR1 is SGHRS and CDR2 YFSETQ. The CDR3 runs to 16 residues. V lost 4 bases and J lost 2; bases outside the gene matches: 9. CDR3 coding DNA: TGCGCCAGCAGCCTCGGACTAGCCGGATTCACAGATACGCAGTATTTT. Its translation: CASSLGLAGFTDTQYF.

The chain uses TRBV5-6 and TRBJ2-2; D ambiguous. This CDR3 region has 15 residues. The V gene's germline CDR1 is SGHDT and CDR2 YYEEEE. V lost 4 bases, J lost 3 bases, and 13 bases lay in between. CDR3 sequence reads: CASSKKQLDTGELFF. The CDR3 DNA reads TGTGCCAGCAGCAAGAAGCAGTTGGACACCGGGGAGCTGTTTTTT.

This chain connects TRBV5-5 to TRBJ2-3; the match to TRBD2 covers 13 bases. V shed 1 base, J shed 13 bases, and the junction held 9 bases outside the gene matches. The CDR3 consists of 15 residues. Germline V gene data show CDR1 as SGHKS and CDR2 as YYEKEE (reference sequence). Here the CDR3 reads CASSLTGTSGAREYF. Here the CDR3 DNA reads TGTGCCAGCAGCTTGACCGGGACTAGCGGGGCCCGTGAGTATTTT. The variable domain in full, completed from reference TRBV5-5 and TRBJ2-3, reads DAGVTQSPTHLIKTRGQQVTLRCSPISGHKSVSWYQQVLGQGPQFIFQYYEKEERGRGNFPDRFSARQFPNYSSELNVNALLLGDSALYLCASSLTGTSGAREYFGPGTRLTVL.

V usage is TRBV5-6 and J usage is TRBJ1-1; D is undetermined. This CDR3 contains 11 residues. The V and J ends lost 3 bases and 5 bases respectively, with 5 bases between them. Germline V gene sequence: CDR1 SGHDT, CDR2 YYEEEE. The CDR3 bases are TGTGCCAGCAGCTGGTTGACTGAAGCTTTCTTT. It is translated as CASSWLTEAFF.

This chain connects TRBV6-6 to TRBJ1-3; possibly TRBD1 for D (5 bases). The CDR3 has 15 amino acids. CDR1 is MNHNY and CDR2 is SVGAGI in the germline V gene (reference sequence). The V and J ends lost 5 bases and 2 bases respectively, with 13 bases between them. CDR3 sequence reads: CASSTTWGAGNTIYF. Here the CDR3 DNA reads TGTGCCAGCAGTACAACTTGGGGGGCTGGAAACACCATATATTTT.

This clone was counted between two and nine times. The gene calls are TRBV19 and TRBJ1-1; D is uncertain. Trimming pared 7 bases from V and 4 bases from J, leaving 7 bases between. The CDR3 runs to 11 residues. Germline assignment: CDR1 LNHDA and CDR2 SQIVND (reference sequence). CDR3 loop: CASKGSTEAFF. CDR3 bases: TGTGCCAGTAAAGGATCCACTGAAGCTTTCTTT.